Listed below are T cell receptor beta chains from one sample, sequenced in a study of chemoradiotherapy in HPV16-positive cancers. Sequenced by immunoSEQ multiplex PCR; TCRdb stores in-frame clones only, minus some. The sample includes 9,500 to 13,000 clones, approximately 80% of them seen just once. The sequences come from tumor tissue, collected from a patient who underwent chemoradiotherapy. These receptors were taken from a human donor with HPV-associated anogenital cancer. The CDR3 runs from the conserved cysteine through the conserved F or W. D genes are given only for firm matches. Part of the rows lack a size; the others show once, few, many or a class for expanded clones.

j_call: TRBJ2-7; v_call: TRBV29-1; clone_size: .; d_call: .; cdr3_nt: TGCAGCGTTGGCAGCGCCTACGAGCAGTACTTC; cdr3_aa: CSVGSAYEQYF
j_call: TRBJ1-1; v_call: TRBV28; clone_size: .; d_call: .; cdr3_nt: TGTGCCAGCAGTTTGTTTAGGATGGACACTGAAGCTTTCTTT; cdr3_aa: CASSLFRMDTEAFF
j_call: TRBJ2-5; v_call: TRBV28; clone_size: .; d_call: .; cdr3_nt: TGTGCCAGCAGTTCCCCATTCACGCAACCCCAAGAGACCCAGTACTTC; cdr3_aa: CASSSPFTQPQETQYF
j_call: TRBJ2-5; v_call: TRBV7-3; clone_size: once; d_call: TRBD1; cdr3_nt: TGTGCCAGCAGCTTAAAGGGACAGATATACCAAGAGACCCAGTACTTC; cdr3_aa: CASSLKGQIYQETQYF
j_call: TRBJ2-3; v_call: TRBV7-9; clone_size: .; d_call: TRBD1; cdr3_nt: TGTGCCAGCAGCTTGCGAGGGGGCCTGTTAGGTATGGAAGATACGCAGTATTTT; cdr3_aa: CASSLRGGLLGMEDTQYF
j_call: TRBJ1-1; v_call: TRBV7-6; clone_size: .; d_call: .; cdr3_nt: TGTGCCAGCAGCTTAAGGATGAACACTGAAGCTTTCTTT; cdr3_aa: CASSLRMNTEAFF
j_call: TRBJ1-1; v_call: TRBV30; clone_size: .; d_call: .; cdr3_nt: TGTGCCTGGAGTTCTTGGGGGTCAGGGGACACTGAAGCTTTCTTT; cdr3_aa: CAWSSWGSGDTEAFF
j_call: TRBJ2-7; v_call: TRBV7-4; clone_size: .; d_call: TRBD2; cdr3_nt: TGTGCCAGCAGCTTGGCCTTGCGGGGGGGCGACGAGCAGTACTTC; cdr3_aa: CASSLALRGGDEQYF
j_call: TRBJ1-1; v_call: TRBV10-1; clone_size: .; d_call: .; cdr3_nt: TGCGCCAGCAGACAGAGCCTGAACACTGAAGCTTTCTTT; cdr3_aa: CASRQSLNTEAFF
j_call: TRBJ1-1; v_call: TRBV28; clone_size: .; d_call: .; cdr3_nt: TGTGCCAGCAGTTTCGGGGGCCGAACTGAAGCTTTCTTT; cdr3_aa: CASSFGGRTEAFF
j_call: TRBJ2-5; v_call: TRBV7-8; clone_size: .; d_call: .; cdr3_nt: TGTGCCAGCAGCTTAGGAATCTTAGGGGGGGCCGAGACCCAGTACTTC; cdr3_aa: CASSLGILGGAETQYF
j_call: TRBJ1-2; v_call: TRBV5-1; clone_size: .; d_call: TRBD1; cdr3_nt: TGCGCCAGCAGCTATGGACAGGGTGGTAGGAGTGGCTACACCTTC; cdr3_aa: CASSYGQGGRSGYTF
j_call: TRBJ1-1; v_call: TRBV5-1; clone_size: .; d_call: .; cdr3_nt: TGCGCCAGCAGCTTGATGGCAGGGTTAACTGAAGCTTTCTTT; cdr3_aa: CASSLMAGLTEAFF
j_call: TRBJ2-1; v_call: TRBV12-5; clone_size: .; d_call: .; cdr3_nt: TGTGCTAGTGGTCAATCCGGGACTTCCTACAATGAGCAGTTCTTC; cdr3_aa: CASGQSGTSYNEQFF
j_call: TRBJ1-4; v_call: TRBV9; clone_size: .; d_call: TRBD1; cdr3_nt: TGTGCCAGCAGCGTAGGGCCGGGACAGGGCCCTTGGAGGGAAAAACTGTTTTTT; cdr3_aa: CASSVGPGQGPWREKLFF
j_call: TRBJ2-1; v_call: TRBV5-5; clone_size: .; d_call: TRBD1; cdr3_nt: TGTGCCAGCAGCTTGGAAGGGACAGGGTTTGAGTTCTTC; cdr3_aa: CASSLEGTGFEFF
j_call: TRBJ2-3; v_call: TRBV7-8; clone_size: once; d_call: .; cdr3_nt: TGTGCCAGCAGCTTAGGTAGGATCTACAGGTTCACAGATACGCAGTATTTT; cdr3_aa: CASSLGRIYRFTDTQYF
j_call: TRBJ1-2; v_call: TRBV5-1; clone_size: .; d_call: .; cdr3_nt: TGCGCCAGCAGCTTGGGCGGGAATCCTAACTATGGCTACACCTTC; cdr3_aa: CASSLGGNPNYGYTF
j_call: TRBJ2-3; v_call: TRBV5-4; clone_size: .; d_call: .; cdr3_nt: TGTGCCAGCAGCTTCGGCGGAACAGATACGCAGTATTTT; cdr3_aa: CASSFGGTDTQYF
j_call: TRBJ2-7; v_call: TRBV7-9; clone_size: .; d_call: .; cdr3_nt: TGTGCCAGCAGTTACGACTACGAGCAGTACTTC; cdr3_aa: CASSYDYEQYF
j_call: TRBJ1-5; v_call: TRBV19; clone_size: .; d_call: .; cdr3_nt: TGTGCCAGTAGTACAGGGGTTCCCAATCAGCCCCAGCATTTT; cdr3_aa: CASSTGVPNQPQHF
j_call: TRBJ1-2; v_call: TRBV7-9; clone_size: medium-sized; d_call: .; cdr3_nt: TGTGCCAGCAGCTTAGGTCAGGGTTTTAACGGCTACACCTTC; cdr3_aa: CASSLGQGFNGYTF
j_call: TRBJ1-1; v_call: TRBV5-3; clone_size: .; d_call: .; cdr3_nt: TGTGCCAGAAGTTCCAGGAGGAGGATCAACACTGAAGCTTTCTTT; cdr3_aa: CARSSRRRINTEAFF
j_call: TRBJ1-6; v_call: TRBV30; clone_size: .; d_call: TRBD1; cdr3_nt: TGTGCCTGGAGTGCCAGGGGGTATAATTCACCCCTCCACTTT; cdr3_aa: CAWSARGYNSPLHF
j_call: TRBJ1-3; v_call: TRBV7-8; clone_size: .; d_call: .; cdr3_nt: TGTGCCTCGAATTACGGGGACACCATATATTTT; cdr3_aa: CASNYGDTIYF
j_call: TRBJ2-2; v_call: TRBV7-9; clone_size: .; d_call: .; cdr3_nt: TGTGCCAGCAGCTTCTCAGATACACCCGGGGAGCTGTTTTTT; cdr3_aa: CASSFSDTPGELFF
j_call: TRBJ1-5; v_call: TRBV10-3; clone_size: .; d_call: .; cdr3_nt: TGTGCCATCAGTGGGCAGGTTCGCCAGCCCCAGCATTTT; cdr3_aa: CAISGQVRQPQHF
j_call: TRBJ1-2; v_call: TRBV19; clone_size: .; d_call: .; cdr3_nt: TGTGCCAGTAGTATAAGCAAAAAAGGCTACACCTTC; cdr3_aa: CASSISKKGYTF
j_call: TRBJ1-4; v_call: TRBV27; clone_size: .; d_call: TRBD1; cdr3_nt: TGTGCCAGCAGGCCCCGGGGGCAGGGGGCACGGGAAAAACTGTTTTTT; cdr3_aa: CASRPRGQGAREKLFF
j_call: TRBJ2-1; v_call: TRBV2; clone_size: few; d_call: .; cdr3_nt: TGTGCCAGCGGACATGGTGAGCAGTTCTTC; cdr3_aa: CASGHGEQFF
j_call: TRBJ2-1; v_call: TRBV23-1; clone_size: once; d_call: .; cdr3_nt: TGCGCCAGCAGTCAACAGGGTAGGAATGAGCAGTTCTTC; cdr3_aa: CASSQQGRNEQFF
j_call: TRBJ2-7; v_call: TRBV5-4; clone_size: .; d_call: TRBD2; cdr3_nt: TGTGCCAGCAGCGACGGACTAGCGGGGAGGCAGCAGCAGTACTTC; cdr3_aa: CASSDGLAGRQQQYF
j_call: TRBJ1-2; v_call: TRBV27; clone_size: .; d_call: .; cdr3_nt: TGTGCCAGCAGTTTATCTGGATGGTTGGGGGAGATTCGTGGCTACACCTTC; cdr3_aa: CASSLSGWLGEIRGYTF
j_call: TRBJ2-3; v_call: TRBV5-1; clone_size: .; d_call: .; cdr3_nt: TGCGCCAGCAGCTTTGGCACAGATACGCAGTATTTT; cdr3_aa: CASSFGTDTQYF
j_call: TRBJ1-1; v_call: TRBV5-1; clone_size: few; d_call: .; cdr3_nt: TGCGCCAGCAGCTTGGGTATTACGGACACTGAAGCTTTCTTT; cdr3_aa: CASSLGITDTEAFF
j_call: TRBJ1-2; v_call: TRBV5-1; clone_size: .; d_call: .; cdr3_nt: TGCGCCAGCAGTTCCGCCCCAGGGAACTATGGCTACACCTTC; cdr3_aa: CASSSAPGNYGYTF